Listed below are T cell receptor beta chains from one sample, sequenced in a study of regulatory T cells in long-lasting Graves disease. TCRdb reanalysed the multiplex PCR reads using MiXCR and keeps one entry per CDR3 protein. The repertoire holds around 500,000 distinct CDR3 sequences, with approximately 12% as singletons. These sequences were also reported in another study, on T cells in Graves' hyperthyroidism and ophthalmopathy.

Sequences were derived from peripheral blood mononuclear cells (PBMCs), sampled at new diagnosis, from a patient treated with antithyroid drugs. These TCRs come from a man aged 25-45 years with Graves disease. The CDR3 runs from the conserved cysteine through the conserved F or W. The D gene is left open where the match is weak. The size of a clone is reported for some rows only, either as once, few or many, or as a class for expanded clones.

CDR3 DNA: TGCGCCAGCAGCTTGGGGACAGGTCTCAATGAGCAGTTCTTC
CDR3 protein: CASSLGTGLNEQFF
V gene: TRBV5-1
D gene: TRBD1
J gene: TRBJ2-1
clone size: many
CDR3 length: 14

CDR3 DNA: TGTGCCAGCAGTTTACGGCAGGGCATAGATACGCAGTATTTT
CDR3 protein: CASSLRQGIDTQYF
V gene: TRBV27
D gene: NA
J gene: TRBJ2-3
clone size: many
CDR3 length: 14

CDR3 DNA: TGTGCCAGCAGTGACTCCGGGACTAGGGGCGGGGAGCTGTTTTTT
CDR3 protein: CASSDSGTRGGELFF
V gene: TRBV2
D gene: TRBD2
J gene: TRBJ2-2
clone size: few
CDR3 length: 15

CDR3 DNA: TGTGCCAGCAGCGTAGACGAGGGATCGGGAACCGGGGAGCTGTTTTTT
CDR3 protein: CASSVDEGSGTGELFF
V gene: TRBV9
D gene: NA
J gene: TRBJ2-2
clone size: NA
CDR3 length: 16

CDR3 DNA: TGTGCCAGTAGTAGGGTGGCCAACACCGGGGAGCTGTTTTTT
CDR3 protein: CASSRVANTGELFF
V gene: TRBV19
D gene: NA
J gene: TRBJ2-2
clone size: few
CDR3 length: 14

CDR3 DNA: TGTGCCAGCAGCGTAGTGGCGGGCACAGATACGCAGTATTTT
CDR3 protein: CASSVVAGTDTQYF
V gene: TRBV9
D gene: NA
J gene: TRBJ2-3
clone size: few
CDR3 length: 14

CDR3 DNA: TGTGCCAGCAGGTTAGCGGGAGGGACCAACACAGATACGCAGTATTTT
CDR3 protein: CASRLAGGTNTDTQYF
V gene: TRBV5-4
D gene: TRBD2
J gene: TRBJ2-3
clone size: NA
CDR3 length: 16

CDR3 DNA: TGTGCCAGTAGTCGGGCTTGGAGCTCCTACGAGCAGTACTTC
CDR3 protein: CASSRAWSSYEQYF
V gene: TRBV19
D gene: NA
J gene: TRBJ2-7
clone size: many
CDR3 length: 14

CDR3 DNA: TGCAGCGTTGAAGATTGGGTAGCGGTGGGCGCAGATACGCAGTATTTT
CDR3 protein: CSVEDWVAVGADTQYF
V gene: TRBV29-1
D gene: NA
J gene: TRBJ2-3
clone size: many
CDR3 length: 16

CDR3 DNA: TGTGCCAGCAGTGCCCTAGCGGGAGGGGCCTACGAGCAGTACTTC
CDR3 protein: CASSALAGGAYEQYF
V gene: TRBV12-3/TRBV12-4
D gene: TRBD2
J gene: TRBJ2-7
clone size: many
CDR3 length: 15

CDR3 DNA: TGCAGTGCTGACAACCGGGACAGGAGCTCCTACAATGAGCAGTTCTTC
CDR3 protein: CSADNRDRSSYNEQFF
V gene: TRBV20-1
D gene: TRBD1
J gene: TRBJ2-1
clone size: NA
CDR3 length: 16

CDR3 DNA: TGTGCCAGCAGCCGCCTGGGACAGGACTACGAGCAGTACTTC
CDR3 protein: CASSRLGQDYEQYF
V gene: TRBV7-9
D gene: TRBD1
J gene: TRBJ2-7
clone size: many
CDR3 length: 14

CDR3 DNA: TGCGCCAGCAGCTTCGGACATACCGGGACTGGGGCCAACGTCCTGACTTTC
CDR3 protein: CASSFGHTGTGANVLTF
V gene: TRBV5-1
D gene: NA
J gene: TRBJ2-6
clone size: NA
CDR3 length: 17

CDR3 DNA: TGTGCCAGCAGCCAGCCGGGACTAGCGGGAGGGCCGGGAAAGACCCAGTACTTC
CDR3 protein: CASSQPGLAGGPGKTQYF
V gene: TRBV6-1
D gene: TRBD2
J gene: TRBJ2-5
clone size: many
CDR3 length: 18

CDR3 DNA: TGTGCCAGCTCACTACGGCGGGAGGGCCGCTACGAGCAGTACTTC
CDR3 protein: CASSLRREGRYEQYF
V gene: TRBV18
D gene: TRBD2
J gene: TRBJ2-7
clone size: few
CDR3 length: 15

CDR3 DNA: TGTGCCAGTAGAGGGGAGGACAGGGGAGGCCTTTTTCAGCCCCAGCATTTT
CDR3 protein: CASRGEDRGGLFQPQHF
V gene: TRBV19
D gene: TRBD1
J gene: TRBJ1-5
clone size: many
CDR3 length: 17

CDR3 DNA: TGCAGCGCTCGGACAGGGGATGACAAAAACATTCAGTACTTC
CDR3 protein: CSARTGDDKNIQYF
V gene: TRBV29-1
D gene: TRBD1
J gene: TRBJ2-4
clone size: few
CDR3 length: 14

CDR3 DNA: TGCAGCGTTTACAACAAGTTGGAAGAGACCCAGTACTTC
CDR3 protein: CSVYNKLEETQYF
V gene: TRBV29-1
D gene: NA
J gene: TRBJ2-5
clone size: many
CDR3 length: 13

CDR3 DNA: TGCAGTGCTAGAGTCCCAGGGACAAAGAACACTGAAGCTTTCTTT
CDR3 protein: CSARVPGTKNTEAFF
V gene: TRBV20-1
D gene: NA
J gene: TRBJ1-1
clone size: many
CDR3 length: 15

CDR3 DNA: TGTGCCAGCAGCCGCCGAGAGAACTATGGCTACACCTTC
CDR3 protein: CASSRRENYGYTF
V gene: TRBV6-1
D gene: NA
J gene: TRBJ1-2
clone size: few
CDR3 length: 13

CDR3 DNA: TGTGCCAGCAGAGGGACAGGGTCCACACAGAACTATGGCTACACCTTC
CDR3 protein: CASRGTGSTQNYGYTF
V gene: TRBV28
D gene: TRBD1
J gene: TRBJ1-2
clone size: many
CDR3 length: 16

CDR3 DNA: TGTGCCAGCAGCCCACGACGGATTAGCAATCAGCCCCAGCATTTT
CDR3 protein: CASSPRRISNQPQHF
V gene: TRBV28
D gene: NA
J gene: TRBJ1-5
clone size: many
CDR3 length: 15

CDR3 DNA: TGTGCCAGTAGTATGGGGACAGGGATTTGGGCTGAAGCTTTCTTT
CDR3 protein: CASSMGTGIWAEAFF
V gene: TRBV19
D gene: TRBD1
J gene: TRBJ1-1
clone size: many
CDR3 length: 15

CDR3 DNA: TGCGCCAGCAGCTCGGGGGTAGGAGCCCCCAATGAGCAGTTCTTC
CDR3 protein: CASSSGVGAPNEQFF
V gene: TRBV5-1
D gene: NA
J gene: TRBJ2-1
clone size: few
CDR3 length: 15

CDR3 DNA: TGCAATGCTAGGCCGGATACGGAGCGGATAAAACTGTTTTTT
CDR3 protein: CNARPDTERIKLFF
V gene: TRBV20-1
D gene: NA
J gene: TRBJ1-4
clone size: NA
CDR3 length: 14

CDR3 DNA: TGTGCCAGCAGCTCACTTGGGGGGGGCGCAACAGACACATCAACTAATGAAAAACTGTTTTTT
CDR3 protein: CASSSLGGGATDTSTNEKLFF
V gene: TRBV7-9
D gene: NA
J gene: TRBJ1-4
clone size: few
CDR3 length: 21

CDR3 DNA: TGTGCCAGCAGTGCCCTTAGCGGGAGGGCGGGGAATGAGCAGTTCTTC
CDR3 protein: CASSALSGRAGNEQFF
V gene: TRBV6-1
D gene: TRBD2
J gene: TRBJ2-1
clone size: many
CDR3 length: 16

CDR3 DNA: TGTGCCAGCAGCCCCGCCAGGGGGGCCTACGAGCAGTACTTC
CDR3 protein: CASSPARGAYEQYF
V gene: TRBV13
D gene: NA
J gene: TRBJ2-7
clone size: many
CDR3 length: 14

CDR3 DNA: TGCAGTCACTCCTCGGCGACCGGGGAGCTGTTTTTT
CDR3 protein: CSHSSATGELFF
V gene: TRBV20-1
D gene: NA
J gene: TRBJ2-2
clone size: many
CDR3 length: 12

CDR3 DNA: TGCGCCAGCAGCCGATCCGGGACGGAAGAGAGGGCTAATGAGAAACTGTTTTTT
CDR3 protein: CASSRSGTEERANEKLFF
V gene: TRBV4-1
D gene: NA
J gene: TRBJ1-4
clone size: NA
CDR3 length: 18

CDR3 DNA: TGTGCCATCAGTGAGGAGGGACAGGGGGCGAAGGAAAAACTGTTTTTT
CDR3 protein: CAISEEGQGAKEKLFF
V gene: TRBV10-3
D gene: TRBD1
J gene: TRBJ1-4
clone size: NA
CDR3 length: 16

CDR3 DNA: TGTGCCAGCTCAACGGGGAATAATTCACCCCTCCACTTT
CDR3 protein: CASSTGNNSPLHF
V gene: TRBV28
D gene: NA
J gene: TRBJ1-6
clone size: many
CDR3 length: 13

CDR3 DNA: TGTGCCAGCAGTGAACTGGGAACCCCCATCCAGGGCTACACCTTC
CDR3 protein: CASSELGTPIQGYTF
V gene: TRBV2
D gene: NA
J gene: TRBJ1-2
clone size: NA
CDR3 length: 15

CDR3 DNA: TGTGCCAGCAGTGAACCTCTGGCTACGCAGTATTTT
CDR3 protein: CASSEPLATQYF
V gene: TRBV12-3/TRBV12-4
D gene: NA
J gene: TRBJ2-3
clone size: many
CDR3 length: 12

CDR3 DNA: TGTGCCGGCAGTTCACTAGGTTATAAAGCGGGTGAAGCTTTCTTT
CDR3 protein: CAGSSLGYKAGEAFF
V gene: TRBV6-5
D gene: NA
J gene: TRBJ1-1
clone size: NA
CDR3 length: 15

CDR3 DNA: TGTGCCAGCAGCCAAGAGTCCGGTCTAGCGGGAATTTACGAGCAGTACTTC
CDR3 protein: CASSQESGLAGIYEQYF
V gene: TRBV4-2
D gene: TRBD2
J gene: TRBJ2-7
clone size: few
CDR3 length: 17

CDR3 DNA: TGTGCCAGCAGTTTAGTGAAGGGCTACGAGCAGTACTTC
CDR3 protein: CASSLVKGYEQYF
V gene: TRBV12-3/TRBV12-4
D gene: NA
J gene: TRBJ2-7
clone size: many
CDR3 length: 13

CDR3 DNA: TGCAGTGCCAACCCTTGGGACAGGAGCACAGATACGCAGTATTTT
CDR3 protein: CSANPWDRSTDTQYF
V gene: TRBV20-1
D gene: TRBD1
J gene: TRBJ2-3
clone size: many
CDR3 length: 15

CDR3 DNA: TGTGCCAGCAGCTTCCGGGTCGTGAGCTCCTATAATTCACCCCTCCACTTT
CDR3 protein: CASSFRVVSSYNSPLHF
V gene: TRBV7-2
D gene: NA
J gene: TRBJ1-6
clone size: many
CDR3 length: 17

CDR3 DNA: TGTGCCAGTAGTATAGCAGAGAGACTGAACACTGAAGCTTTCTTT
CDR3 protein: CASSIAERLNTEAFF
V gene: TRBV19
D gene: NA
J gene: TRBJ1-1
clone size: many
CDR3 length: 15

CDR3 DNA: TGTGCCAGTAGTATAGATTCCAGCTCCTACAATGAGCAGTTCTTC
CDR3 protein: CASSIDSSSYNEQFF
V gene: TRBV19
D gene: NA
J gene: TRBJ2-1
clone size: NA
CDR3 length: 15

CDR3 DNA: TGTGCCAGCAGCGACAGGGGCAGGGGTAAGCCTGAAGCTTTCTTT
CDR3 protein: CASSDRGRGKPEAFF
V gene: TRBV25-1
D gene: TRBD1
J gene: TRBJ1-1
clone size: many
CDR3 length: 15

CDR3 DNA: TGTGCCTGGATGGGCAGCTACGAGCAGTACTTC
CDR3 protein: CAWMGSYEQYF
V gene: TRBV30
D gene: NA
J gene: TRBJ2-7
clone size: many
CDR3 length: 11

CDR3 DNA: TGTGCCAGCAGCCCAGCTGGGGTAATAGGTGGCTACACCTTC
CDR3 protein: CASSPAGVIGGYTF
V gene: TRBV7-2
D gene: NA
J gene: TRBJ1-2
clone size: few
CDR3 length: 14

CDR3 DNA: TGTGCCAGCAGCTTAGGCCTCAGGACTAGCGCATACAATGAGCAGTTCTTC
CDR3 protein: CASSLGLRTSAYNEQFF
V gene: TRBV13
D gene: TRBD2
J gene: TRBJ2-1
clone size: many
CDR3 length: 17

CDR3 DNA: TGTGCCAGCGGCCTTACCGGGACAGGGTCCAATGAGCAGTTCTTC
CDR3 protein: CASGLTGTGSNEQFF
V gene: TRBV7-9
D gene: TRBD1
J gene: TRBJ2-1
clone size: many
CDR3 length: 15

CDR3 DNA: TGCGCCAGCCTGAGGGATTTCGCGGGTACGGATACGCAGTATTTT
CDR3 protein: CASLRDFAGTDTQYF
V gene: TRBV5-1
D gene: NA
J gene: TRBJ2-3
clone size: many
CDR3 length: 15

CDR3 DNA: TGTGCCTGGAGACAACAGTCTTTGGCTAGCGGAATATACAATGAGCAGTTCTTC
CDR3 protein: CAWRQQSLASGIYNEQFF
V gene: TRBV30
D gene: TRBD2
J gene: TRBJ2-1
clone size: few
CDR3 length: 18

CDR3 DNA: TGCAGTGCAGGACTAGAGTCCCTAGAGACCCAGTACTTC
CDR3 protein: CSAGLESLETQYF
V gene: TRBV20-1
D gene: TRBD2
J gene: TRBJ2-5
clone size: many
CDR3 length: 13